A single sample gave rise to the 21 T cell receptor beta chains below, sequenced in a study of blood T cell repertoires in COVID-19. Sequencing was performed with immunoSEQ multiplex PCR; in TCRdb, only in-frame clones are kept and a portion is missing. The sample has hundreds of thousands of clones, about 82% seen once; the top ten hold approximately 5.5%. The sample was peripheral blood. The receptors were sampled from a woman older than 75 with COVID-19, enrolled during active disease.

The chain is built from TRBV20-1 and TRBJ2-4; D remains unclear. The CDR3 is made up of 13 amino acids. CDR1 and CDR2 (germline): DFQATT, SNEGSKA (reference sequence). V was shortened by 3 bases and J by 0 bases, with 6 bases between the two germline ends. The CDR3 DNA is TGCAGTGCTAGTTACATAGCCAAAAACATTCAGTACTTC. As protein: CSASYIAKNIQYF.

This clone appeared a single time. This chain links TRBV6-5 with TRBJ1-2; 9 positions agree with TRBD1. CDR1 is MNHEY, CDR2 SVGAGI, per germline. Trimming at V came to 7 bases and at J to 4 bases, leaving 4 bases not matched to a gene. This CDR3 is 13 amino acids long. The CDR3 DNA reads TGTGCCAGCACTATGACAGGGGGCTATGGCTACACCTTC. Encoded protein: CASTMTGGYGYTF.

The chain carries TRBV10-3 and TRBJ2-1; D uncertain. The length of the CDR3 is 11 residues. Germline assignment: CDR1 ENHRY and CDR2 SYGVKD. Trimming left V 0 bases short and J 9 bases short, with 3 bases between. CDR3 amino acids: CAISESSEQFF. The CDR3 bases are TGTGCCATCAGTGAGTCTAGTGAGCAGTTCTTC.

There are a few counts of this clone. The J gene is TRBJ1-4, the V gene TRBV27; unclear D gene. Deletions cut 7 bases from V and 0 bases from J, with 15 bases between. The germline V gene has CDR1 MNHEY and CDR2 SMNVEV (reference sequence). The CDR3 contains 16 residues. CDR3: CASTSDLGATNEKLFF. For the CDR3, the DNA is TGTGCCAGCACCTCCGATCTGGGCGCAACTAATGAAAAACTGTTTTTT.

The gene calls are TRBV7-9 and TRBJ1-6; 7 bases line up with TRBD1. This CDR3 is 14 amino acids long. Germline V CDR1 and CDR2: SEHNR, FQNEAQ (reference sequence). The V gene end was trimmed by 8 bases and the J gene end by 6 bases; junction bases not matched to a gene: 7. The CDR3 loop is CASLPGTVNSPLHF. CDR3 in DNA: TGTGCCAGCTTACCCGGGACAGTTAATTCACCCCTCCACTTT.

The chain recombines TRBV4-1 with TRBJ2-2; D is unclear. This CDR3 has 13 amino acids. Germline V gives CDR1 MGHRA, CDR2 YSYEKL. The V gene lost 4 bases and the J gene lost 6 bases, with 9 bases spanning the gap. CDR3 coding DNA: TGCGCCAGCAGCCCCTTCCCTGCCGGGGAGCTGTTTTTT. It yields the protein CASSPFPAGELFF.

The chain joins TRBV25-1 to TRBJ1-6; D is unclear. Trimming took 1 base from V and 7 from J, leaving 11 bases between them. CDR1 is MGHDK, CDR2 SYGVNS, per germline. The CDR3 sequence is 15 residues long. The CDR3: CASSELGAGNSPLHF. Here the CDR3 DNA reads TGTGCCAGCAGTGAATTAGGAGCTGGGAATTCACCCCTCCACTTT.

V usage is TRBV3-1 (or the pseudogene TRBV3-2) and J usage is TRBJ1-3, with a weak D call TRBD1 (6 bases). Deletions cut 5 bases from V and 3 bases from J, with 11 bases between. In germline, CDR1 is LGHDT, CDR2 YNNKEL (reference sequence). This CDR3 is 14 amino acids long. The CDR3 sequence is CASSSTGIGNTIYF. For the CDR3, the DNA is TGTGCCAGCAGCAGTACAGGGATTGGAAACACCATATATTTT.

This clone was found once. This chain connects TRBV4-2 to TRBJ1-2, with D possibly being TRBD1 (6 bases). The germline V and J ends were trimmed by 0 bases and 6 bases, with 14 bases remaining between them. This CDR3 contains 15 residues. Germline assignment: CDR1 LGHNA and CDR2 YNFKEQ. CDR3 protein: CASSQDSGTKNGYTF. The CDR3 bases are TGTGCCAGCAGCCAAGATAGCGGGACAAAGAATGGCTACACCTTC.

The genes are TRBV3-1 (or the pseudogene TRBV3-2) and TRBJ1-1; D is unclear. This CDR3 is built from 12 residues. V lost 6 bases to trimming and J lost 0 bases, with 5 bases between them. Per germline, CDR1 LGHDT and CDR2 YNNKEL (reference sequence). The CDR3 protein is CASSTLNTEAFF. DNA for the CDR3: TGTGCCAGCAGTACTTTGAACACTGAAGCTTTCTTT.

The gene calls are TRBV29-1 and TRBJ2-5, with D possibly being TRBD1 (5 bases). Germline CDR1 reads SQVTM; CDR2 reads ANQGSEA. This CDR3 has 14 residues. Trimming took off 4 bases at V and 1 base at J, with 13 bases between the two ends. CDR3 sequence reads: CSVVAGNVQETQYF. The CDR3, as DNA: TGCAGCGTTGTCGCAGGGAATGTCCAAGAGACCCAGTACTTC.

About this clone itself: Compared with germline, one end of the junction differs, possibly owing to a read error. The CDR3 reads CASSYSTGGVDF. The CDR3 bases are TGTGCCAGCAGTTACTCGACGGGGGGGGTAGACTTC. V gene TRBV6-2 or TRBV6-3 combines with J gene TRBJ2-5, with TRBD2 matching 8 bases. Germline values: CDR1 MNHEY, CDR2 SVGEGT. The CDR3 length is 12 residues.

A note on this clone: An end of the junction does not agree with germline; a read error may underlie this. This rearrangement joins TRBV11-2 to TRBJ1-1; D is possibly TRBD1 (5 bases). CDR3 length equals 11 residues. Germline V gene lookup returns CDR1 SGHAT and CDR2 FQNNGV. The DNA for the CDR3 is TGTGCCAGCAGCCTAGACAGCAGGGCTTTCTTT. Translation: CASSLDSRAFF. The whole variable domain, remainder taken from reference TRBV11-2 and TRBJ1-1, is EAGVAQSPRYKIIEKRQSVAFWCNPISGHATLYWYQQILGQGPKLLIQFQNNGVVDDSQLPKDRFSAERLKGVDSTLKIQPAKLEDSAVYLCASSLDSRAFFGQGTRLTVV.

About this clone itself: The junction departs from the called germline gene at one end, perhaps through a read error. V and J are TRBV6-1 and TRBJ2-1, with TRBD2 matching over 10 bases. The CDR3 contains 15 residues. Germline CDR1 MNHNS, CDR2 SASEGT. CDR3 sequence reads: CASREALAGSYEQFF. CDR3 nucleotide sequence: TGTGCCAGCAGAGAAGCACTAGCGGGGAGCTATGAGCAGTTCTTC.

The CDR3 is CASSSRTGGNSPLHF. CDR3 nucleotide sequence: TGTGCCAGCAGCTCCCGGACAGGGGGCAATTCACCCCTCCACTTT. The chain is built from TRBV7-2 and TRBJ1-6; 11 bases are a match to TRBD1. Trimming at V came to 4 bases and at J to 7 bases, leaving 3 bases not matched to a gene. The CDR3 runs to 15 residues. Germline assignment: CDR1 SGHTA and CDR2 FQGNSA.

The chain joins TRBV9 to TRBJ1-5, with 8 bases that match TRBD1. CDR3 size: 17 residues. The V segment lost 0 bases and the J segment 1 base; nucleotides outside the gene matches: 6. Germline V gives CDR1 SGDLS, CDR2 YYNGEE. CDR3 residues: CASSVGGGQESNQPQHF. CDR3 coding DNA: TGTGCCAGCAGCGTAGGAGGGGGACAGGAGAGCAATCAGCCCCAGCATTTT.

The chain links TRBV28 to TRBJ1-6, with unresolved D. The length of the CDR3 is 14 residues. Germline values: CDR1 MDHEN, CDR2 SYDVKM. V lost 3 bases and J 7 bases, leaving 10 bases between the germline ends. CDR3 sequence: CASSLSFKNSPLHF. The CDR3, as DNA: TGTGCCAGCAGTTTGAGTTTTAAGAATTCACCCCTCCACTTT.

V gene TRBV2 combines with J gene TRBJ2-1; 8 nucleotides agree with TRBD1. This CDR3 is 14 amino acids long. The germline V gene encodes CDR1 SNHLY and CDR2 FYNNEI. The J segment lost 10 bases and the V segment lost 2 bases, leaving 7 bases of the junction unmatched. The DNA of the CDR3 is TGTGCCAGCAGTGAACCCCTGGACAGGGCCGAGCAGTTCTTC. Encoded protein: CASSEPLDRAEQFF.

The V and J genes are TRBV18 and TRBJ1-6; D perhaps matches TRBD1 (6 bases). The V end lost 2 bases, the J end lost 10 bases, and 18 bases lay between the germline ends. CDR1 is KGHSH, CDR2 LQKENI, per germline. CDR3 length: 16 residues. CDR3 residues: CASSPKAGAPASPLHF. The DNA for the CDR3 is TGTGCCAGCTCACCAAAGGCAGGGGCGCCCGCCTCACCCCTCCACTTT.

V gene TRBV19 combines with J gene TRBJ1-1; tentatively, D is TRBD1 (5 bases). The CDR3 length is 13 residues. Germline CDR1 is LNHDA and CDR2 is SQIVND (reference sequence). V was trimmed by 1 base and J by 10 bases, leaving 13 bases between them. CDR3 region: CASSIGLGESAFF. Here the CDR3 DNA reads TGTGCCAGTAGTATAGGGTTAGGGGAATCAGCTTTCTTT.

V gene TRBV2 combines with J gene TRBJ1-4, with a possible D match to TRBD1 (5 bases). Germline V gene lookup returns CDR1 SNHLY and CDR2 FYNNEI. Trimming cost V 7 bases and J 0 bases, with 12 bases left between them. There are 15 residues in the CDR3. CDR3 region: CASKDKRATNEKLFF. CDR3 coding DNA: TGTGCCAGCAAGGACAAACGGGCAACTAATGAAAAACTGTTTTTT. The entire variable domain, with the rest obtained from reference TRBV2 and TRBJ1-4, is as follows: EPEVTQTPSHQVTQMGQEVILRCVPISNHLYFYWYRQILGQKVEFLVSFYNNEISEKSEIFDDQFSVERPDGSNFTLKIRSTKLEDSAMYFCASKDKRATNEKLFFGSGTQLSVL.